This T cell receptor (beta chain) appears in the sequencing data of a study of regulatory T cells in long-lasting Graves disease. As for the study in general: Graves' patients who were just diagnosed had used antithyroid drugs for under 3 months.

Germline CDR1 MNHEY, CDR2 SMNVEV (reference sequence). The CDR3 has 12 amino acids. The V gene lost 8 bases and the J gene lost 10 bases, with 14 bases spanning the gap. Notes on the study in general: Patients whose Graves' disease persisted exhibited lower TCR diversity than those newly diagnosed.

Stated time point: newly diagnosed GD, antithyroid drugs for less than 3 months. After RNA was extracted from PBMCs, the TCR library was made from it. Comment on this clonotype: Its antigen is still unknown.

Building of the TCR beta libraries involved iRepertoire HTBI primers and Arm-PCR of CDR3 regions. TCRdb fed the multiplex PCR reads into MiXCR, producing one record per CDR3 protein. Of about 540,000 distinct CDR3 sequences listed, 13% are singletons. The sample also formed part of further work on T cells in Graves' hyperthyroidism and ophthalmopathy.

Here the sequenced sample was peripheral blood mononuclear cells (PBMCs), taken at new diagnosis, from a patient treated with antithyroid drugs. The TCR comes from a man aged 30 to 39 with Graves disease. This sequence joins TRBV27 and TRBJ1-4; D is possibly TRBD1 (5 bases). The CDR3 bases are TGTGCCAGCGGCATGGGTGGGGGAAAACTGTTTTTT. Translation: CASGMGGGKLFF.